A selection of T cell receptor beta chains follows, all from one sample in a study of blood T cells in healthy people across ages. TCRdb re-called the 5' RACE reads with MiXCR, one entry per CDR3 protein. The table includes around 620,000 distinct CDR3 sequences, about 26% detected once. Material for sequencing was blood. Receptor source: a woman aged 70 to 79 in good health. The CDR3 runs from the conserved cysteine through the conserved F or W. Each record gives: J gene, clone size, V gene, D gene, CDR3 DNA, CDR3 protein. A D gene is named only where the DNA matches it firmly. Some rows have no size entry. The others give once, few or many, or a class for an expanded clone.

j_gene: TRBJ2-7; abundance: .; v_gene: TRBV12-3/TRBV12-4; d_gene: .; CDR3nt: TGTGCCAGCAGTTTCTCGAGCGAGCAGTACTTC; CDR3aa: CASSFSSEQYF
j_gene: TRBJ2-5; abundance: .; v_gene: TRBV29-1; d_gene: TRBD2; CDR3nt: TGCACCGGGGGGGCGGGCCAAGAGACCCAGTACTTC; CDR3aa: CTGGAGQETQYF
j_gene: TRBJ1-1; abundance: few; v_gene: TRBV2; d_gene: .; CDR3nt: TGTGCCAGCCGGCGGCTGGGGGCAGTGGATGAAGCTTTCTTT; CDR3aa: CASRRLGAVDEAFF
j_gene: TRBJ2-1; abundance: .; v_gene: TRBV12-3/TRBV12-4; d_gene: .; CDR3nt: TGTGCCAGCACCCAGACCACTAGCTCCTACAATGAGCAGTTCTTC; CDR3aa: CASTQTTSSYNEQFF
j_gene: TRBJ2-1; abundance: few; v_gene: TRBV6-1; d_gene: .; CDR3nt: TGTGCCAGCAGTGAAGCGCTTCGGACTCGGATGAGGAATGAGCAGTTCTTC; CDR3aa: CASSEALRTRMRNEQFF
j_gene: TRBJ2-2; abundance: .; v_gene: TRBV12-3/TRBV12-4; d_gene: TRBD2; CDR3nt: TGTGCCAGCAGTTTAGTACCCGGGAGGGGAGTGCTGTTTTTT; CDR3aa: CASSLVPGRGVLFF
j_gene: TRBJ1-2; abundance: .; v_gene: TRBV20-1; d_gene: .; CDR3nt: TGCAGTGCAACTTCGGAGGCTAACTATGGCTACACCTTC; CDR3aa: CSATSEANYGYTF
j_gene: TRBJ2-2; abundance: few; v_gene: TRBV29-1; d_gene: .; CDR3nt: TGCAGCGGAGGATGGACCGGGGAGCTGTTTTTT; CDR3aa: CSGGWTGELFF
j_gene: TRBJ1-6; abundance: few; v_gene: TRBV20-1; d_gene: TRBD1; CDR3nt: TGCAGTGCTAGAGATCTGTCGACAGGGGCAAGTAATTCACCCCTCCACTTT; CDR3aa: CSARDLSTGASNSPLHF
j_gene: TRBJ1-5; abundance: .; v_gene: TRBV6-5; d_gene: .; CDR3nt: TGTGCCAGCAGTTACTCCCACTTGGGACAGCCCCAGCATTTT; CDR3aa: CASSYSHLGQPQHF
j_gene: TRBJ1-4; abundance: few; v_gene: TRBV12-3/TRBV12-4; d_gene: .; CDR3nt: TGTGCCAGCAGCCCTGGCCGTGGGGAAAGCCACTTGTGGAAACTGTTTTTT; CDR3aa: CASSPGRGESHLWKLFF
j_gene: TRBJ2-1; abundance: .; v_gene: TRBV20-1; d_gene: .; CDR3nt: TGCAGTGCTAGTGCCCACTTCAATGAGCAGTTCTTC; CDR3aa: CSASAHFNEQFF
j_gene: TRBJ2-5; abundance: .; v_gene: TRBV2; d_gene: TRBD2; CDR3nt: TGTGCCAGCGGGACTAGCGGAGAGACCCAGTACTTC; CDR3aa: CASGTSGETQYF
j_gene: TRBJ2-5; abundance: .; v_gene: TRBV29-1; d_gene: TRBD2; CDR3nt: TGCAGCGTATCTAGCGGGGGGGCCGGAGAGACCCAGTACTTC; CDR3aa: CSVSSGGAGETQYF
j_gene: TRBJ1-1; abundance: .; v_gene: TRBV7-9; d_gene: .; CDR3nt: TGTGCCAGCAGCAGAGGAGTGAACACTGAAGCTTTCTTT; CDR3aa: CASSRGVNTEAFF
j_gene: TRBJ1-2; abundance: .; v_gene: TRBV4-2; d_gene: .; CDR3nt: TGTGCCAGCAGCCAAGAAGGACACCACTATGGCTACACCTTC; CDR3aa: CASSQEGHHYGYTF
j_gene: TRBJ1-4; abundance: .; v_gene: TRBV2; d_gene: .; CDR3nt: TGTGCCAGCAGTGAAATGAAGGGGATCGCAACTAATGAAAAACTGTTTTTT; CDR3aa: CASSEMKGIATNEKLFF
j_gene: TRBJ2-6; abundance: .; v_gene: TRBV4-2; d_gene: .; CDR3nt: TGTGCCAGCAGCCAAGATAACGCCAGGGGCTCTGGGGCCAACGTCCTGACTTTC; CDR3aa: CASSQDNARGSGANVLTF
j_gene: TRBJ2-5; abundance: few; v_gene: TRBV24-1; d_gene: .; CDR3nt: TGTGCCACCAGTGATTCTGCAGGGGCGGGAGAGACCCAGTACTTC; CDR3aa: CATSDSAGAGETQYF
j_gene: TRBJ2-3; abundance: .; v_gene: TRBV7-3; d_gene: .; CDR3nt: TGTGCCAGCAGCTTAAGAGGGCCTCGGTTTCATGGGGCAGATACGCAGTATTTT; CDR3aa: CASSLRGPRFHGADTQYF
j_gene: TRBJ2-1; abundance: .; v_gene: TRBV7-8; d_gene: TRBD2; CDR3nt: TGTGCCAGCAGCTTAGTAGTTCCTAGCGGGAGCAATGAGCAGTTCTTC; CDR3aa: CASSLVVPSGSNEQFF
j_gene: TRBJ1-1; abundance: many; v_gene: TRBV5-6; d_gene: .; CDR3nt: TGTGCCAGCAGCTTTTTCACATCTTCCGGGACCGCGGGGAACACTGAAGCTTTCTTT; CDR3aa: CASSFFTSSGTAGNTEAFF
j_gene: TRBJ1-6; abundance: few; v_gene: TRBV12-3/TRBV12-4; d_gene: TRBD1; CDR3nt: TGTGCCAGCAGCCCCCGCGGGGGGACAGGGAATTCACCCCTCCACTTT; CDR3aa: CASSPRGGTGNSPLHF
j_gene: TRBJ2-5; abundance: many; v_gene: TRBV20-1; d_gene: .; CDR3nt: TGCAGTGCTAGAGATGAAACAGGTCAAGAGACCCAGTACTTC; CDR3aa: CSARDETGQETQYF
j_gene: TRBJ1-2; abundance: .; v_gene: TRBV27; d_gene: .; CDR3nt: TGTGCCAGCAGCTCCGGACGGTCAGCTAACTATGGCTACACCTTC; CDR3aa: CASSSGRSANYGYTF
j_gene: TRBJ2-3; abundance: .; v_gene: TRBV4-3; d_gene: TRBD2; CDR3nt: TGCGCCAGCAGCTCCTCCCAGACTAGCGGGGGGGGTGCGCAGTATTTT; CDR3aa: CASSSSQTSGGGAQYF
j_gene: TRBJ2-1; abundance: few; v_gene: TRBV4-2; d_gene: .; CDR3nt: TGTGCCAGCAGCCAAGATGTCGGGTACTCCTACAATGAGCGGTTCTTC; CDR3aa: CASSQDVGYSYNERFF
j_gene: TRBJ2-4; abundance: .; v_gene: TRBV6-2/TRBV6-3; d_gene: TRBD1; CDR3nt: TGTGCCGGTCGAGCGACAGGGAGTAACATTCAGTACTTC; CDR3aa: CAGRATGSNIQYF